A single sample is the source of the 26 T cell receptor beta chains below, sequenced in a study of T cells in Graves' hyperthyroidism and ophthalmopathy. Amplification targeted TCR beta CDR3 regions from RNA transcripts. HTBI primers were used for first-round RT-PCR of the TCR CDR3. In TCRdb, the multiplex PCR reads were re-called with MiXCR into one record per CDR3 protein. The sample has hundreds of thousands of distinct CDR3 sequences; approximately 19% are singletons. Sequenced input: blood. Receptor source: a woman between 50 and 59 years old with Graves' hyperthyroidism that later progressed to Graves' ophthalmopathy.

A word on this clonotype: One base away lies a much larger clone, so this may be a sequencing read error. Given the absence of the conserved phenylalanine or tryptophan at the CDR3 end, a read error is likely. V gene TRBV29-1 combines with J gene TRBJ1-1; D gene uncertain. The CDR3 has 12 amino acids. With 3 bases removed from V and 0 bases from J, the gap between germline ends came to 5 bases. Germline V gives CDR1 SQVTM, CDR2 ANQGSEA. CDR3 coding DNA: TGCAGCGTTGAGAAACTGAACACTGAAGCTTTCCTT. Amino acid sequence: CSVEKLNTEAFL.

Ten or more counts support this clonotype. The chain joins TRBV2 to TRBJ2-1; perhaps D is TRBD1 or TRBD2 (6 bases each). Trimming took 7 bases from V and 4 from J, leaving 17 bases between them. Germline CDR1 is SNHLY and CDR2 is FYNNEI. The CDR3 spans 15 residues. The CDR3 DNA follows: TGTGCCAGCACCGGGGGCCCATCTCCTTACAATGAGCAGTTCTTC. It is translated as CASTGGPSPYNEQFF.

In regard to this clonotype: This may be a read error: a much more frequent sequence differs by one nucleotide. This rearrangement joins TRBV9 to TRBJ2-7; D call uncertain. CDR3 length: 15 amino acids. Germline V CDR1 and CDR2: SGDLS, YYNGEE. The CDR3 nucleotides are TGTGCCAGCAGCGTAGGAGGCAAGAGCTCCCACGAGCAGTACTTC. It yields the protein CASSVGGKSSHEQYF.

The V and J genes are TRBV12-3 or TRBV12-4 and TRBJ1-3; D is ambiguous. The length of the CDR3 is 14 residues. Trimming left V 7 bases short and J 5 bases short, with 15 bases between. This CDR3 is CASTRWQERNTIYF. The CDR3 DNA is TGTGCCAGCACTCGCTGGCAGGAGCGAAACACCATATATTTT.

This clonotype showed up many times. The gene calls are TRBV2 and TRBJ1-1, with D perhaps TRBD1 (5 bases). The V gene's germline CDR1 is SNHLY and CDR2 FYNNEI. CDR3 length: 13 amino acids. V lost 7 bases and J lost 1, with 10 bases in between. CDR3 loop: CASNARENTEAFF. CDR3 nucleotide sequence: TGTGCCAGCAACGCCAGGGAGAACACTGAAGCTTTCTTT. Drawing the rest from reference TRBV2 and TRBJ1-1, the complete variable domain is EPEVTQTPSHQVTQMGQEVILRCVPISNHLYFYWYRQILGQKVEFLVSFYNNEISEKSEIFDDQFSVERPDGSNFTLKIRSTKLEDSAMYFCASNARENTEAFFGQGTRLTVV.

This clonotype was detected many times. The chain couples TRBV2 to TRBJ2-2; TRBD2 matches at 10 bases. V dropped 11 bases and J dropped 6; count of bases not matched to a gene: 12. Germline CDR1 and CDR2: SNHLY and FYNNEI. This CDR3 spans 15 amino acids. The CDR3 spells CAWTGQRGGPGELFF. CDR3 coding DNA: TGTGCCTGGACTGGGCAGCGGGGGGGCCCCGGGGAGCTGTTTTTT.

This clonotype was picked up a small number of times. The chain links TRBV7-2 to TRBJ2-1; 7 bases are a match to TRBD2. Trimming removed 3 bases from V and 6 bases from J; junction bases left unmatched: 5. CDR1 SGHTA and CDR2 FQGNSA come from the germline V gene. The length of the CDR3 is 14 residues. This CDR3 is CASSFGTIGNEQFF. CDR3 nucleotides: TGTGCCAGCAGCTTTGGGACTATTGGCAATGAGCAGTTCTTC.

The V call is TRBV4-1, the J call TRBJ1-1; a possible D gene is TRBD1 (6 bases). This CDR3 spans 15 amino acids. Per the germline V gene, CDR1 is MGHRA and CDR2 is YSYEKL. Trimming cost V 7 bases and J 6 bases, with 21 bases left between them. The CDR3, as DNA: TGCGCCAGCACCCCAAGCCAGGGGTTGAGGGCTGAAGCTTTCTTT. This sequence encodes CASTPSQGLRAEAFF.

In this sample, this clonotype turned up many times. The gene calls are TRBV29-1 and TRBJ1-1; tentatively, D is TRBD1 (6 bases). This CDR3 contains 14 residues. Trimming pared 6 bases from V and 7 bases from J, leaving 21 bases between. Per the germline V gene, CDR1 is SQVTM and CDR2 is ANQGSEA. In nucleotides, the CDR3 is TGCAGCGTGGGCGGGGTGAGTTGGGGGCTTGAAGCTTTCTTT. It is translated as CSVGGVSWGLEAFF.

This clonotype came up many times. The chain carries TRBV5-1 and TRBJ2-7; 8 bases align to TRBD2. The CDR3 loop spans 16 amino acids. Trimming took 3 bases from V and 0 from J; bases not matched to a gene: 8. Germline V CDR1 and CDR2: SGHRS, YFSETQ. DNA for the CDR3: TGCGCCAGCAGCTACGGTTATGCGGGGGGCTCCTACGAGCAGTACTTC. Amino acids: CASSYGYAGGSYEQYF.

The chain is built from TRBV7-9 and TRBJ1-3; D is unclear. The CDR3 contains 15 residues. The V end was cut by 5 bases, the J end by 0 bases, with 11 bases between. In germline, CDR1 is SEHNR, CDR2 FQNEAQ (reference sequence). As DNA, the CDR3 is TGTGCCAGCAGCCCCACGGGGATCTCTGGAAACACCATATATTTT. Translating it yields CASSPTGISGNTIYF.

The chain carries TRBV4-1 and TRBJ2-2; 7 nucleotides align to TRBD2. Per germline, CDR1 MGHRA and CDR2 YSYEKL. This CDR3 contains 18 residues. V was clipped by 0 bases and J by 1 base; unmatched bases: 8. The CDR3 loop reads CASSQEGGGGRNTGELFF. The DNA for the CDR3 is TGCGCCAGCAGCCAAGAGGGCGGGGGAGGACGGAACACCGGGGAGCTGTTTTTT.

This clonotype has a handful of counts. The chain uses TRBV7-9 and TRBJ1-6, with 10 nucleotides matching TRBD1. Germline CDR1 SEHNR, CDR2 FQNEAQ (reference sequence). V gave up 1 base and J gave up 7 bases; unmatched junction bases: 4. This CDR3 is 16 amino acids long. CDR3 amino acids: CASSLDRDRGNSPLHF. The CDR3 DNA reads TGTGCCAGCAGCTTAGACCGGGACAGGGGAAATTCACCCCTCCACTTT.

The CDR3 region has the DNA TGCGCCAGCACAAACCGGGACATCTCTAGCACAGATACGCAGTATTTT. It specifies CASTNRDISSTDTQYF. The chain joins TRBV5-1 to TRBJ2-3; weak D call: TRBD1 (6 bases). Trimming removed 6 bases at V and 0 bases at J, with 17 bases between. CDR3 length equals 16 residues. In germline, CDR1 is SGHRS, CDR2 YFSETQ.

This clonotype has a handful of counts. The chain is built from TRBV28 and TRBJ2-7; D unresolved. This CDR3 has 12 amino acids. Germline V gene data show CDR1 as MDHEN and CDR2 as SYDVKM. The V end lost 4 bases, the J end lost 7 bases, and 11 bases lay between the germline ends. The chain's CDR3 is CASSSMRWEQYF. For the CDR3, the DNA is TGTGCCAGCAGTTCGATGCGATGGGAGCAGTACTTC.

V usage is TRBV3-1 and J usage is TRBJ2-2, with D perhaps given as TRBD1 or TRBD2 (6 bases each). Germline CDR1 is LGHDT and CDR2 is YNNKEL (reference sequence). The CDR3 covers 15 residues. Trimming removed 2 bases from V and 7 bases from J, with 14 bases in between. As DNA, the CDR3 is TGTGCCAGCAGCCAAATTCCGGGGGCAAGCGGGGAGCTGTTTTTT. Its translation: CASSQIPGASGELFF.

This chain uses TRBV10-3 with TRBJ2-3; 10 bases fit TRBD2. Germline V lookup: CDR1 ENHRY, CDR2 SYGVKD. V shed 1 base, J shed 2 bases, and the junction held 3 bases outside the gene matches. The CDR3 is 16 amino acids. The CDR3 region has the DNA TGTGCCATCAGTGAGTTGAGCGGGGGGGCCACAGATACGCAGTATTTT. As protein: CAISELSGGATDTQYF.

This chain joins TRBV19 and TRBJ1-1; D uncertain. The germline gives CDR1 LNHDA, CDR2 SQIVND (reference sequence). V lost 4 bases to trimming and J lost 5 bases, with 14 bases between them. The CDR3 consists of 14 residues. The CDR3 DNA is TGTGCCAGTAGTACCGGTGGAGTGGGAACTGAAGCTTTCTTT. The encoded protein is CASSTGGVGTEAFF.

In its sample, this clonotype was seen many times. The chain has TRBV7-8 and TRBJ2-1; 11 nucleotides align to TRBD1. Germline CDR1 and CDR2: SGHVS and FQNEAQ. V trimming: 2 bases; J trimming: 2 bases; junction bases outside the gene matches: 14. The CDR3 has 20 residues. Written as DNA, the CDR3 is TGTGCCAGCAGCTTACACTCCCCGTCCGGACAGGGGGCCCCCTACAATGAGCAGTTCTTC. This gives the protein CASSLHSPSGQGAPYNEQFF.

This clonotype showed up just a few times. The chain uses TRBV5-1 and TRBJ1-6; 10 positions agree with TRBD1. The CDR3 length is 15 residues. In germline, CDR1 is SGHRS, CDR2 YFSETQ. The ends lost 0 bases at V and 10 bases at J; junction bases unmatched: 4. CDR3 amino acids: CASSLGDRGASPLHF. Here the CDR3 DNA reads TGCGCCAGCAGCTTGGGGGACAGGGGCGCCTCACCCCTCCACTTT.

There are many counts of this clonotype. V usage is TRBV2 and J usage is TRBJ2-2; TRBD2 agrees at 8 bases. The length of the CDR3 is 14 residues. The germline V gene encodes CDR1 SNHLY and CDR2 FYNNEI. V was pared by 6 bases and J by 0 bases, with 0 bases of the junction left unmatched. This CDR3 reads CASRGLANTGELFF. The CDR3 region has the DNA TGTGCCAGCAGGGGACTAGCGAACACCGGGGAGCTGTTTTTT.

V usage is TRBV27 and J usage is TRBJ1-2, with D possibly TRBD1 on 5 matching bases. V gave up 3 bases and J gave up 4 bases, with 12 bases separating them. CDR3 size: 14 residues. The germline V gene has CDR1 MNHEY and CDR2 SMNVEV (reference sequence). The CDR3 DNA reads TGTGCCAGCAGTTTGAGGGGAGGTCTCTATGGCTACACCTTC. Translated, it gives CASSLRGGLYGYTF.

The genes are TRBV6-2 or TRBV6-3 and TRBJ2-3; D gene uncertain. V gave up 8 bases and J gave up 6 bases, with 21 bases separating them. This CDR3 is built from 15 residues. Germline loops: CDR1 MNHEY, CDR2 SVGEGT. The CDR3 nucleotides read TGTGCCAGCCCTCCGTCACCAAGGTTGTCTGATACGCAGTATTTT. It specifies CASPPSPRLSDTQYF.

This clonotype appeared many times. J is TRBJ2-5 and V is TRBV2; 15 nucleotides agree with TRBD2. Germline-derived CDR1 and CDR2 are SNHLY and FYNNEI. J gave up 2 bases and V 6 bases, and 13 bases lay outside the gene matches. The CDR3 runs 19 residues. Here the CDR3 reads CASSGGLAGGITVQETQYF. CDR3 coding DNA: TGTGCCAGCAGCGGGGGACTAGCGGGGGGCATAACCGTACAAGAGACCCAGTACTTC.

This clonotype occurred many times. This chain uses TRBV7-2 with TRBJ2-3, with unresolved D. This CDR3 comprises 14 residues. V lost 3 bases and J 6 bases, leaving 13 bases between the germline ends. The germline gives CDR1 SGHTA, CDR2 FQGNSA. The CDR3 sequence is CASSFGGVGDTQYF. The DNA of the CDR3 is TGTGCCAGCAGCTTTGGTGGGGTTGGGGATACGCAGTATTTT.

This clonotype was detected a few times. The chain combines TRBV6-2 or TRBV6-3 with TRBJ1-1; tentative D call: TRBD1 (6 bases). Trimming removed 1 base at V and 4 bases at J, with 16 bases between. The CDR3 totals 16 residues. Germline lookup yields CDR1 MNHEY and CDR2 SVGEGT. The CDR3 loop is CASSYLGGERRTEAFF. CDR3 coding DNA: TGTGCCAGCAGTTACTTAGGGGGTGAACGTCGCACTGAAGCTTTCTTT.